These 27 T cell receptor beta chains were all obtained from the same sample, sequenced in a study of blood T cell repertoires in COVID-19. Clones were read by immunoSEQ multiplex PCR, and TCRdb kept only the in-frame ones, dropping some. The sample shows around 280,000 clones, approximately 89% of them seen only once. The sequenced sample was peripheral blood. The receptors derive from a woman in her twenties or thirties with COVID-19, enrolled during active disease.

This clone was recorded a few times. CDR3 DNA: TGTGCCAGCGGACCGGGACAGCCGAATTCACCCCTCCACTTT. This sequence encodes CASGPGQPNSPLHF. The genes are TRBV27 and TRBJ1-6, with 7 bases lining up with TRBD1. Germline V gene sequence: CDR1 MNHEY, CDR2 SMNVEV (reference sequence). V shed 8 bases, J shed 7 bases, and the junction held 8 bases outside the gene matches. This CDR3 has 14 residues.

The rearrangement uses TRBV10-2 and TRBJ1-1; D gene ambiguous. This CDR3 is built from 13 residues. V was shortened by 8 bases and J by 8 bases, with 18 bases between the two germline ends. Germline V CDR1 and CDR2: WSHSY, SAAADI. The CDR3 region has the DNA TGCGCCAGCCGCGGGGAGTCCCGGGGAGAAGCTTTCTTT. Translated: CASRGESRGEAFF.

This clone has just one count. The chain joins TRBV5-1 to TRBJ1-1; D is perhaps TRBD1 (5 bases). Germline CDR1 reads SGHRS; CDR2 reads YFSETQ. CDR3 length equals 13 residues. The V gene lost 0 bases and the J gene lost 10 bases, with 13 bases spanning the gap. CDR3 sequence reads: CASSLDTGGSAFF. CDR3 coding DNA: TGCGCCAGCAGCTTGGACACCGGGGGATCAGCTTTCTTT.

V is TRBV5-1 and J is TRBJ2-3; possibly TRBD2 for D (5 bases). The CDR3 has 13 residues. V dropped 7 bases and J dropped 6 bases, with 15 bases sitting between them. Germline V lookup: CDR1 SGHRS, CDR2 YFSETQ. CDR3 bases: TGCGCCAGCGGCCGAACTCGGACTGATACGCAGTATTTT. It specifies CASGRTRTDTQYF.

The chain couples TRBV18 to TRBJ1-6; weak D call: TRBD1 (5 bases). Looked up from germline, CDR1 is KGHSH and CDR2 is LQKENI. Trimming took off 3 bases at V and 10 bases at J, with 22 bases between the two ends. The CDR3 is 17 residues long. The DNA of the CDR3 is TGTGCCAGCTCACCCAGGGAAGGCAGTCGGGCTCTATCACCCCTCCACTTT. This translates into CASSPREGSRALSPLHF.

The chain combines TRBV5-1 with TRBJ2-6; the D gene is possibly TRBD1 (5 bases). CDR1 is SGHRS, CDR2 YFSETQ, per germline. The CDR3 spans 16 residues. Deletions cut 4 bases from V and 2 bases from J, with 13 bases between. CDR3 amino acids: CASSQVGDAGANVLTF. CDR3 bases: TGCGCCAGCAGCCAAGTAGGGGATGCTGGGGCCAACGTCCTGACTTTC.

This chain connects TRBV9 to TRBJ2-7, with D perhaps TRBD1 (6 bases). CDR3 length: 13 amino acids. With 2 bases removed from V and 5 bases from J, the gap between germline ends came to 11 bases. In germline, CDR1 is SGDLS, CDR2 YYNGEE. The CDR3 DNA reads as TGTGCCAGCAGCGTGACAGGTTATGACGAGCAGTACTTC. Translation: CASSVTGYDEQYF.

The chain employs TRBV7-9 and TRBJ1-1; D unclear. The CDR3 extends over 18 amino acids. V was clipped by 2 bases and J by 3 bases, with 22 bases between them. Germline V lookup: CDR1 SEHNR, CDR2 FQNEAQ (reference sequence). The CDR3 DNA is TGTGCCAGCAGCTTACCCCTACGAGCTGAGAGCGAGGACACTGAAGCTTTCTTT. This encodes CASSLPLRAESEDTEAFF.

This clone has only one observation. This chain uses TRBV7-2 with TRBJ2-7, with D perhaps matching TRBD1 (6 bases). This CDR3 has 15 amino acids. The germline V gene has CDR1 SGHTA and CDR2 FQGNSA. V was trimmed by 5 bases and J by 1 base, leaving 15 bases between them. CDR3 sequence: CASSPDSALSYEQYF. The CDR3 nucleotides are TGTGCCAGCAGCCCGGACAGTGCCTTATCCTACGAGCAGTACTTC.

The chain combines TRBV7-9 with TRBJ1-2; the D gene is possibly TRBD1 (5 bases). The ends were cut back, 1 base at V and 7 bases at J, with 10 bases in the middle. CDR1 SEHNR and CDR2 FQNEAQ come from the germline V gene (reference sequence). The CDR3 totals 13 residues. The CDR3 spells CASSLEGLAGYTF. CDR3 DNA: TGTGCCAGCAGCTTAGAGGGGTTGGCTGGCTACACCTTC.

This clone was observed a few times. The chain carries TRBV5-4 and TRBJ1-2; 8 nucleotides match TRBD1. Germline V gene data show CDR1 as SGHNT and CDR2 as YYREEE (reference sequence). CDR3 size: 14 residues. V lost 2 bases, J lost 4 bases, and 4 bases stayed unmatched. CDR3 bases: TGTGCCAGCAGCTTTGGGACAGGCCTCTATGGCTACACCTTC. Translation: CASSFGTGLYGYTF.

The V call is TRBV18, the J call TRBJ1-6; 8 bases map to TRBD1. The CDR3 sequence is 15 residues long. Germline values: CDR1 KGHSH, CDR2 LQKENI. The junction had 6 bases not matched to a gene; V was cut back by 6 bases and J by 5 bases. In DNA form, the CDR3 reads TGTGCCAGCTCCCCCGGGACAGGACATAATTCACCCCTCCACTTT. Translation: CASSPGTGHNSPLHF.

The rearrangement uses TRBV19 and TRBJ2-7; perhaps TRBD2 as D (5 bases). Germline CDR1 LNHDA, CDR2 SQIVND (reference sequence). The CDR3 is made up of 12 amino acids. The V gene lost 9 bases and the J gene lost 7 bases, with 16 bases spanning the gap. The CDR3 nucleotides read TGTGCCAGCTCTACGGGGTCTAGTGAGCAGTACTTC. Protein: CASSTGSSEQYF.

The chain employs TRBV14 and TRBJ2-3, with a tentative D call TRBD2 (6 bases). Germline V CDR1 and CDR2: SGHDN, FVKESK. The CDR3 sequence is 12 residues long. The ends were cut back, 1 base at V and 9 bases at J, with 8 bases in the middle. CDR3 DNA sequence: TGTGCCAGCAGCCAAGGGGGGGTCACGCAGTATTTT. It yields the protein CASSQGGVTQYF. The variable domain in full, with the rest retrieved from reference TRBV14 and TRBJ2-3, is EAGVTQFPSHSVIEKGQTVTLRCDPISGHDNLYWYRRVMGKEIKFLLHFVKESKQDESGMPNNRFLAERTGGTYSTLKVQPAELEDSGVYFCASSQGGVTQYFGPGTRLTVL.

With respect to this clone: One end of the junction is discordant with germline, which a read error may explain. J is TRBJ1-2 and V is TRBV4-1; 8 bases are shared with TRBD1. The CDR3 sequence is 15 residues long. Per the germline V gene, CDR1 is MGHRA and CDR2 is YSYEKL. The chain's CDR3 is CASSPVQTGAGDHYF. DNA of the CDR3: TGCGCCAGCAGCCCCGTCCAGACAGGGGCTGGCGACCACTACTTC.

The gene calls are TRBV6-5 and TRBJ1-1; the match to TRBD1 covers 8 bases. The CDR3 covers 15 residues. V shed 8 bases, J shed 2 bases, and the junction held 10 bases outside the gene matches. Looked up from germline, CDR1 is MNHEY and CDR2 is SVGAGI. The CDR3 spells CASRRQGLINTEAFF. CDR3 sequence (DNA): TGTGCCAGCCGAAGACAGGGGCTGATTAACACTGAAGCTTTCTTT.

The chain is built from TRBV13 and TRBJ1-2, with TRBD1 matching 7 bases. The germline gives CDR1 PRHDT, CDR2 FYEKMQ (reference sequence). Unmatched junction bases numbered 16, after V lost 5 bases and J lost 1 base. CDR3 length: 18 residues. DNA of the CDR3: TGTGCCAGCAGCCACACCCGACGCCTAAGACAGGGTAACTATGGCTACACCTTC. Translation: CASSHTRRLRQGNYGYTF.

Comment on this clone: The sample carries other DNA sequences with the same CDR3. CDR3 protein: CASSLGGGYEQYF. CDR3 DNA sequence: TGCGCCAGCAGCTTGGGCGGAGGCTACGAGCAGTACTTC. The chain combines TRBV5-1 with TRBJ2-7; perhaps TRBD2 as D (5 bases). In germline, CDR1 is SGHRS, CDR2 YFSETQ. This CDR3 is 13 amino acids long. V was pared by 0 bases and J by 3 bases, with 7 bases between.

The genes are TRBV4-1 and TRBJ1-1; D possibly corresponds to TRBD1 (5 bases). Trimming shortened V by 0 bases and J by 1 base, and 12 bases separated the two germline ends. Germline values: CDR1 MGHRA, CDR2 YSYEKL. The CDR3 totals 16 residues. The CDR3 DNA reads TGCGCCAGCAGCCAAGACCCAGGGCTGGGGAACACTGAAGCTTTCTTT. This translates into CASSQDPGLGNTEAFF.

This rearrangement joins TRBV5-4 to TRBJ1-4; D unresolved. The V end lost 2 bases, the J end lost 4 bases, and 15 bases lay between the germline ends. The germline gives CDR1 SGHNT, CDR2 YYREEE (reference sequence). The CDR3 sequence is 16 residues long. For the CDR3, the DNA is TGTGCCAGCAGCTTACTTGTAGCGGGTCTTAATGAAAAACTGTTTTTT. It yields the protein CASSLLVAGLNEKLFF. Combining the CDR3 with reference TRBV5-4 and TRBJ1-4 gives the whole variable domain ETGVTQSPTHLIKTRGQQVTLRCSSQSGHNTVSWYQQALGQGPQFIFQYYREEENGRGNFPPRFSGLQFPNYSSELNVNALELDDSALYLCASSLLVAGLNEKLFFGSGTQLSVL.

This chain joins TRBV30 and TRBJ1-4, with D possibly matching TRBD1 (6 bases). Germline lookup yields CDR1 GTSNPN and CDR2 SVGIG (reference sequence). V gave up 0 bases and J gave up 10 bases, with 18 bases separating them. The CDR3 totals 15 residues. The CDR3 loop reads CAWSVGNRDPRKLFF. In DNA form, the CDR3 reads TGTGCCTGGAGTGTGGGGAACAGGGATCCGAGAAAACTGTTTTTT.

The genes are TRBV5-1 and TRBJ1-2; 8 bases map to TRBD1. CDR3 length equals 16 residues. Germline assignment: CDR1 SGHRS and CDR2 YFSETQ. V dropped 1 base and J dropped 0; count of bases not matched to a gene: 5. The CDR3 DNA reads TGCGCCAGCAGCTTGCAGGGGGCGATCCCTAACTATGGCTACACCTTC. This encodes CASSLQGAIPNYGYTF.

V is TRBV5-1 and J is TRBJ2-4; 9 positions match TRBD2. Trimming cost V 3 bases and J 4 bases; bases outside gene matches: 5. This CDR3 contains 15 residues. CDR1 and CDR2 (germline): SGHRS, YFSETQ. Here the CDR3 DNA reads TGCGCCAGCAGCTGGGGGCTAGCGGGAAAAAACATTCAGTACTTC. It yields the protein CASSWGLAGKNIQYF.

The J gene is TRBJ2-5, the V gene TRBV19, with 7 bases fitting TRBD1. CDR3 length: 13 residues. Germline V gives CDR1 LNHDA, CDR2 SQIVND (reference sequence). The trim removed 5 bases at V and 2 bases at J, leaving 2 bases unmatched. The CDR3 protein is CASSEGQQETQYF. For the CDR3, the DNA is TGTGCCAGTAGTGAGGGACAGCAAGAGACCCAGTACTTC.

The sample holds a few counts of this clone. The V and J genes are TRBV7-8 and TRBJ1-5; D might be TRBD1 (5 bases). Per germline, CDR1 SGHVS and CDR2 FQNEAQ. The length of the CDR3 is 16 residues. Trimming left V 6 bases short and J 7 bases short, with 22 bases between. The CDR3 sequence: CASSLHLTVREQPQHF. The CDR3, as DNA: TGTGCCAGCAGTCTACATCTTACAGTCAGGGAACAGCCCCAGCATTTT. Full variable domain (outside the CDR3, taken from reference TRBV7-8 and TRBJ1-5): GAGVSQSPRYKVAKRGQDVALRCDPISGHVSLFWYQQALGQGPEFLTYFQNEAQLDKSGLPSDRFFAERPEGSVSTLKIQRTQQEDSAVYLCASSLHLTVREQPQHFGDGTRLSIL.

The V call is TRBV2, the J call TRBJ1-1, with a possible D match to TRBD1 (6 bases). From germline, CDR1 is SNHLY and CDR2 FYNNEI. The CDR3 has 11 amino acids. V lost 11 bases and J lost 6, with 13 bases in between. The CDR3: CAGGGAAEAFF. CDR3 nucleotides: TGTGCCGGCGGGGGGGCCGCTGAAGCTTTCTTT.

This chain joins TRBV28 and TRBJ2-1; TRBD2 agrees at 8 bases. The CDR3 is 15 residues long. The junction had 7 bases not matched to a gene; V was cut back by 6 bases and J by 3 bases. Germline lookup yields CDR1 MDHEN and CDR2 SYDVKM. The CDR3 DNA sequence: TGTGCCAGCAGGGGGCGGGGGGACGTCTACAATGAGCAGTTCTTC. Its translation: CASRGRGDVYNEQFF.